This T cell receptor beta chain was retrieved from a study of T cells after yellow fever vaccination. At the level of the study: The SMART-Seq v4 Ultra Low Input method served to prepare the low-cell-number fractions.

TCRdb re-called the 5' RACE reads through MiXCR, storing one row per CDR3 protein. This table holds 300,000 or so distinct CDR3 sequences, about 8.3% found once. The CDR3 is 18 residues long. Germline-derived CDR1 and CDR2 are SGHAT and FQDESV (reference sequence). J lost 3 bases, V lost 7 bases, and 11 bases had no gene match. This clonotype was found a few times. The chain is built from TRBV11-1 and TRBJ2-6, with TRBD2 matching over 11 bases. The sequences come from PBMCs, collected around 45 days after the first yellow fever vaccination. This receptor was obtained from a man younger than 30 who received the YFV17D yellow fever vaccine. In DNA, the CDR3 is TGTGCCAGCACGACAGAGGTCCTAGCGGGGGGTGGGGCCAACGTCCTGACTTTC. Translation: CASTTEVLAGGGANVLTF.